These 4 T cell receptor beta chains were all obtained from the same sample, sequenced in a study of cytomegalovirus exposure and HLA in healthy donors. PCR used 60 Vbeta primers and 13 Jbeta primers. TCRdb's table, derived via immunoSEQ multiplex PCR, lists solely in-frame clones and lacks some. In the table there are 95,000 to 120,000 clones, roughly 80% of which are singletons. The sequenced material came from PBMCs. These receptor sequences come from a woman aged 25-40 years in good health and CMV-seropositive.

This clone has only a few counts. The CDR3 here is CASSLLFIQRGGNEQFF. In DNA, the CDR3 is TGTGCCAGCAGTTTACTTTTTATCCAGCGGGGGGGGAATGAGCAGTTCTTC. The gene calls are TRBV27 and TRBJ2-1; 10 bases match TRBD2. The V and J ends lost 2 bases and 7 bases, in that order; junction bases with no gene match: 11. Germline assignment: CDR1 MNHEY and CDR2 SMNVEV (reference sequence). CDR3 length equals 17 residues.

This clone was detected only once. The chain links TRBV13 to TRBJ1-1, with TRBD1 matching 8 bases. This CDR3 spans 13 amino acids. Losses at the gene ends were 3 bases for V and 7 bases for J; bases not matched to a gene: 4. Germline CDR1 reads PRHDT; CDR2 reads FYEKMQ (reference sequence). DNA for the CDR3: TGTGCCAGCAGCTTCGACAGGGGAAGTGAAGCTTTCTTT. Encoded protein: CASSFDRGSEAFF.

This rearrangement joins TRBV18 to TRBJ1-3, with D perhaps TRBD1 (6 bases). The V end lost 1 base, the J end lost 1 base, and 14 bases lay between the germline ends. Germline V gene sequence: CDR1 KGHSH, CDR2 LQKENI. The CDR3 is 17 residues long. In DNA form, the CDR3 reads TGTGCCAGCTCACCACGAAACAGGGTAATATCTGGAAACACCATATATTTT. Encoded protein: CASSPRNRVISGNTIYF.

The rearrangement uses TRBV15 and TRBJ2-2; no definite D call. Germline-derived CDR1 and CDR2 are LNHNV and YYDKDF (reference sequence). Trimming pared 0 bases from V and 4 bases from J, leaving 9 bases between. The CDR3 contains 15 residues. The chain's CDR3 is CATSRESYGTGELFF. DNA for the CDR3: TGTGCCACCAGCAGAGAAAGTTACGGCACCGGGGAGCTGTTTTTT.